The subject of this entry is one T cell receptor (beta chain). Its antigen is unidentified. Data came from immunoSEQ multiplex PCR; TCRdb stores just in-frame clones and leaves some out. Seen here are more than 35,000 clones, approximately 80% observed once, and the top ten hold roughly 5%. The data stem from a study of a mutant IDH1 vaccine in newly diagnosed glioma. Looking at the study overall: Patients received vaccination from 4-6 weeks after radiotherapy alone, or with temozolomide cycles.

V was clipped by 5 bases and J by 4 bases; unmatched bases: 7. CDR3 length: 15 residues. CDR1 is KGHSH and CDR2 is LQKENI in the germline V gene. Noted time point: week 35, safety follow-up. Each dose delivered 300 ug of mutant IDH1 20-mer peptide subcutaneously with imiquimod. Across weeks 1, 3, 5, 7, 11, 15, 19 and 23, patients received a vaccination each time, eight in all. Whole-study results and caveats: The occurrence of vaccine-induced immune responses was seen in around 94% of patients. Alterations occurring in top peripheral T cell clonotypes seemed unrelated to pseudoprogression.

The chain carries TRBV18 and TRBJ1-2, with 10 nucleotides matching TRBD1. The receptor was isolated from a woman aged 40-49 years with glioma. Some clones in this sample may be carry-over from other donors' samples. The source material was PBMCs, sampled from a glioma patient whose treatment included an IDH1 peptide vaccine. The CDR3 DNA is TGTGCCAGCTCAGCGGCGGGACAGGGGATCTATGGCTACACCTTC. It specifies CASSAAGQGIYGYTF.